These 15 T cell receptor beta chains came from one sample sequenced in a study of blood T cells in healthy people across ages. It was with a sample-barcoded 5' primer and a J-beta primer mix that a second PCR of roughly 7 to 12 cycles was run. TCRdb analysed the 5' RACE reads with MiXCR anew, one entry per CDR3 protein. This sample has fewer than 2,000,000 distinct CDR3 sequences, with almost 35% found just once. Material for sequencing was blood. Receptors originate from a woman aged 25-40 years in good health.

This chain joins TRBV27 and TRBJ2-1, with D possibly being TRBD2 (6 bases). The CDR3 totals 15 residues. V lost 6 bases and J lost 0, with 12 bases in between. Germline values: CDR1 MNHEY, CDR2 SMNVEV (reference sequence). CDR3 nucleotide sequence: TGTGCCAGCAGAGCGACTAGAAGCTCCTACAATGAGCAGTTCTTC. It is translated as CASRATRSSYNEQFF.

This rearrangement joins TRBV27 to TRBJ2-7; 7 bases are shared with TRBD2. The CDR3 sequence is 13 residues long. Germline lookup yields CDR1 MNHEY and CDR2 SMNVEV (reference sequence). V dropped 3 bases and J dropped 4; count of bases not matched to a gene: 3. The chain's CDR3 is CASSFGREYEQYF. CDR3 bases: TGTGCCAGCAGTTTTGGGCGGGAGTACGAGCAGTACTTC.

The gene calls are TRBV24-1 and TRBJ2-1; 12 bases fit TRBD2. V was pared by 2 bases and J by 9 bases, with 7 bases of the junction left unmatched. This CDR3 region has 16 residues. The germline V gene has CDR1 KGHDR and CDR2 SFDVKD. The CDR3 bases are TGTGCCACCAGTGATTCAAGACTAGCGGGAGTAGTTGAGCAGTTCTTC. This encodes CATSDSRLAGVVEQFF.

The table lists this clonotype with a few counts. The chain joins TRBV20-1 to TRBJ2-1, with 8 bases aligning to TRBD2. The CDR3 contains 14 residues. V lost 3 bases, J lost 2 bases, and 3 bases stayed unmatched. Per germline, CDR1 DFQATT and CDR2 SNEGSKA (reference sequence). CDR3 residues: CSASGGAPYNEQFF. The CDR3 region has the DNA TGCAGTGCTAGCGGGGGGGCCCCCTACAATGAGCAGTTCTTC.

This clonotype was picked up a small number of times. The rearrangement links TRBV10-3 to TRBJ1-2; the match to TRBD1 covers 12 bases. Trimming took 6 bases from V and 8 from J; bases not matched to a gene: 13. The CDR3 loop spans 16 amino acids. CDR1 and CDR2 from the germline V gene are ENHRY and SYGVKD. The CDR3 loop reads CAIRDPGTGGAVGYTF. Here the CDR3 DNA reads TGTGCCATCAGAGACCCCGGGACAGGGGGCGCGGTAGGCTACACCTTC.

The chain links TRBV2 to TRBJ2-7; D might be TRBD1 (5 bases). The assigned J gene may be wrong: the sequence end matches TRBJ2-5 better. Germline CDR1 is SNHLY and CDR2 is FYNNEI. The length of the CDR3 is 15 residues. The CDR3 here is CASREQVGPRETQYF. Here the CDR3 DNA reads TGTGCCAGCAGGGAGCAGGTGGGGCCCCGGGAGACCCAGTACTTC.

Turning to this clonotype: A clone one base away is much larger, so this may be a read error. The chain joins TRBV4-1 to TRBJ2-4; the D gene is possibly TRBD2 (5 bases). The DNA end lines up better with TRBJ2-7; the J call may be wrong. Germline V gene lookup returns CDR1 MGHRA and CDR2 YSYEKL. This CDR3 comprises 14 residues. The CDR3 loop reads CASNQEGSPYEQYF. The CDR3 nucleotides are TGCGCCAGCAACCAAGAGGGCTCCCCCTACGAGCAGTACTTC.

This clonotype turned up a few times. In DNA, the CDR3 is TGTGCCAGCAGATCGACCGGGACCTCCTATAATTCACCCCTCCACTTT. Translation: CASRSTGTSYNSPLHF. V usage is TRBV3-1 and J usage is TRBJ1-6; D might be TRBD1 (5 bases). Per germline, CDR1 LGHDT and CDR2 YNNKEL (reference sequence). Trimming took 6 bases from V and 0 from J, leaving 12 bases between them. The CDR3 length is 16 residues. Full variable domain (missing parts from reference TRBV3-1 and TRBJ1-6): DTAVSQTPKYLVTQMGNDKSIKCEQNLGHDTMYWYKQDSKKFLKIMFSYNNKELIINETVPNRFSPKSPDKAHLNLHINSLELGDSAVYFCASRSTGTSYNSPLHFGNGTRLTVT.

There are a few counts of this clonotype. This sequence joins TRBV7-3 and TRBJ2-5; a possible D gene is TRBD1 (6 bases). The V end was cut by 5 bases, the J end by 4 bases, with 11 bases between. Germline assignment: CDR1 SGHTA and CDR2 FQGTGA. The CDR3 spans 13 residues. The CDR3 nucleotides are TGTGCCAGCAGCATAGGACAGACAGAGACCCAGTACTTC. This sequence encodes CASSIGQTETQYF.

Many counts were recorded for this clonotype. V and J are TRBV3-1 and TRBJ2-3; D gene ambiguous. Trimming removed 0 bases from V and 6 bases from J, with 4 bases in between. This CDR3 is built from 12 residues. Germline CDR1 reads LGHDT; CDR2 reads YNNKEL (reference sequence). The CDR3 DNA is TGTGCCAGCAGCCAAGAGGGTGATACGCAGTATTTT. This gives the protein CASSQEGDTQYF.

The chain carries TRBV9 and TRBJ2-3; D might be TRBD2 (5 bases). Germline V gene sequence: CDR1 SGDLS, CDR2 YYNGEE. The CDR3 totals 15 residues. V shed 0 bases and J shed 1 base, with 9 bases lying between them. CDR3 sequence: CASSVDGIGTDTQYF. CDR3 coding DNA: TGTGCCAGCAGCGTAGACGGGATCGGCACAGATACGCAGTATTTT.

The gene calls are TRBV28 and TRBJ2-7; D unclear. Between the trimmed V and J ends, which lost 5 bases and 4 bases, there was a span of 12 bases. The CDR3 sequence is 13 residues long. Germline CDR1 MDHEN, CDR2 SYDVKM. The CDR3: CASSLSVYYEQYF. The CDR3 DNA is TGTGCCAGCAGTCTTTCGGTCTATTACGAGCAGTACTTC.

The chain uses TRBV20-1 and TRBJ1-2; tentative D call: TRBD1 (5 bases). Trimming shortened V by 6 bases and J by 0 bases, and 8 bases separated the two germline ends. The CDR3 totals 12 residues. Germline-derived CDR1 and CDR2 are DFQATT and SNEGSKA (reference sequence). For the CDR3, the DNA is TGCAGTGCCCGGACAACTAACTATGGCTACACCTTC. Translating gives CSARTTNYGYTF.

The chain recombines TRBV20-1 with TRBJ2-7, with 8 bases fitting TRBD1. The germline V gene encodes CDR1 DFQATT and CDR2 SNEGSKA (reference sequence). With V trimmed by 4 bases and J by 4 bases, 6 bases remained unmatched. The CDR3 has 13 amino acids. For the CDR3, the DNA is TGCAGTGCTATCGCAGGGGGCCGTTACGAGCAGTACTTC. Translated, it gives CSAIAGGRYEQYF.

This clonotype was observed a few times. CDR3 bases: TGTGCCAGCAGCCAATGGAGCGAAAATGGCTACACCTTC. Translation: CASSQWSENGYTF. J is TRBJ1-2 and V is TRBV3-1, with unresolved D. V was clipped by 2 bases and J by 6 bases, with 10 bases between them. The CDR3 length is 13 residues. Germline V gene sequence: CDR1 LGHDT, CDR2 YNNKEL (reference sequence).